This is a list of T cell receptor beta chains from one sample in a study of T cell responses to AZD1222 COVID-19 vaccine. TCRdb's copy holds only in-frame clones and misses some; the assay was immunoSEQ multiplex PCR. The data hold more than 85,000 clones, with 70% to 90% observed a single time. Here the sequenced sample was peripheral blood, taken on day 0 of AZD1222 vaccination. The receptors shown here come from an adult in good health. Both conserved end residues are part of each CDR3. D genes are given only for firm matches. Size is stated for part of the rows, as once, few or many counts, or as a class when the clone is expanded.

D	V	J	size	CDR3	DNA
NA	TRBV6-1	TRBJ2-1	NA	CASSEYGNNEQFF	TGTGCCAGCAGTGAGTATGGAAACAATGAGCAGTTCTTC
NA	TRBV28	TRBJ1-3	once	CASSSLPGTTSGNTIYF	TGTGCCAGCAGTTCCCTTCCCGGGACAACCTCTGGAAACACCATATATTTT
TRBD1	TRBV4-3	TRBJ1-2	NA	CASSQAAGGYGYTF	TGCGCCAGCAGCCAAGCGGCAGGGGGCTATGGCTACACCTTC
NA	TRBV6-2/TRBV6-3	TRBJ1-5	NA	CASSYSRQLTNQPQHF	TGTGCCAGCAGTTACTCGAGGCAGCTCACCAATCAGCCCCAGCATTTT
NA	TRBV18	TRBJ1-1	once	CASSPPGRVGNTEAFF	TGTGCCAGCTCACCACCGGGGCGAGTGGGGAACACTGAAGCTTTCTTT
NA	TRBV3-1/TRBV3-2	TRBJ2-2	NA	CASSLRGAGTGELFF	TGTGCCAGCAGCCTCCGGGGGGCGGGTACCGGGGAGCTGTTTTTT
NA	TRBV2	TRBJ2-3	NA	CASSEYRKADTQYF	TGTGCCAGCAGTGAGTACCGCAAGGCAGATACGCAGTATTTT
NA	TRBV29-1	TRBJ1-1	NA	CSVRNMENTEAFF	TGCAGCGTCCGGAATATGGAGAACACTGAAGCTTTCTTT
NA	TRBV6-5	TRBJ1-1	NA	CASNPTGRGTEAFF	TGTGCCAGCAATCCAACAGGGAGGGGCACTGAAGCTTTCTTT
TRBD1	TRBV18	TRBJ1-2	NA	CASSPGQGYYGYTF	TGTGCCAGCTCTCCGGGACAGGGGTACTATGGCTACACCTTC
TRBD1	TRBV7-2	TRBJ1-1	NA	CASSYGQGRDTEAFF	TGTGCCAGCAGCTACGGACAGGGTAGAGACACTGAAGCTTTCTTT
NA	TRBV30	TRBJ2-2	NA	CAWSVRGGGTGELFF	TGTGCCTGGAGTGTACGGGGCGGAGGCACCGGGGAGCTGTTTTTT
NA	TRBV7-2	TRBJ2-7	once	CASQKKTGGSYEQYF	TGTGCCAGCCAAAAGAAGACAGGAGGTTCCTACGAGCAGTACTTC
NA	TRBV6-2/TRBV6-3	TRBJ1-6	NA	CASSRDSNSPLHF	TGTGCCAGCAGTAGGGATAGCAATTCACCCCTCCACTTT
TRBD2	TRBV6-5	TRBJ2-5	NA	CASSLAGGAQETQYF	TGTGCCAGCAGCCTAGCGGGGGGCGCCCAAGAGACCCAGTACTTC
NA	TRBV7-8	TRBJ2-1	NA	CASSFRIWRDRLNEQFF	TGTGCCAGCAGCTTCCGGATCTGGAGGGACCGTCTCAATGAGCAGTTCTTC
NA	TRBV7-8	TRBJ2-1	NA	CASSPRRLVYNEQFF	TGTGCCAGCAGCCCCCGACGACTAGTCTACAATGAGCAGTTCTTC
NA	TRBV12-3/TRBV12-4	TRBJ1-1	NA	CASSQAQGLVAFF	TGTGCCAGCAGCCAAGCCCAGGGGTTAGTAGCTTTCTTT
TRBD1	TRBV9	TRBJ2-7	NA	CASSVGGDRAVSEQYF	TGTGCCAGCAGCGTAGGGGGGGACAGGGCAGTCTCCGAGCAGTACTTC
TRBD2	TRBV11-2	TRBJ2-7	NA	CASSSLASGSLEQYF	TGTGCCAGCAGCTCTCTAGCTAGCGGGTCTCTCGAGCAGTACTTC
TRBD1	TRBV7-2	TRBJ1-6	NA	CASSRQGNSPLHF	TGTGCCAGCAGCAGACAGGGTAATTCACCCCTCCACTTT
NA	TRBV6-4	TRBJ2-2	NA	CASRRQGGTGELFF	TGTGCCAGCAGGAGACAGGGAGGCACCGGGGAGCTGTTTTTT
NA	TRBV6-2/TRBV6-3	TRBJ2-2	once	CASSLGGTGELFF	TGTGCCAGCAGCTTAGGCGGAACCGGGGAGCTGTTTTTT
NA	TRBV18	TRBJ1-2	NA	CASSHTTGTNYGYTF	TGTGCCAGCTCACATACTACCGGGACAAACTATGGCTACACCTTC
NA	TRBV5-5	TRBJ2-2	NA	CASSLAVTANTGELFF	TGTGCCAGCAGCTTGGCTGTGACAGCGAACACCGGGGAGCTGTTTTTT
NA	TRBV9	TRBJ2-7	NA	CASSVGVEGLGQYF	TGTGCCAGCAGCGTAGGGGTAGAGGGTTTGGGGCAGTACTTC
NA	TRBV13	TRBJ1-2	once	CASSLVGTRGGYTF	TGTGCCAGCAGCTTAGTGGGGACCCGGGGTGGCTACACCTTC
NA	TRBV30	TRBJ1-2	NA	CAWSPAFSYTF	TGTGCCTGGAGTCCGGCATTCTCCTACACCTTC
NA	TRBV11-3	TRBJ2-1	once	CASSFGRGATPSSYNEQFF	TGTGCCAGCAGCTTTGGGAGAGGGGCTACACCGAGCTCCTACAATGAGCAGTTCTTC
TRBD1	TRBV29-1	TRBJ1-1	NA	CSAGQGTNTEAFF	TGCAGCGCTGGACAGGGGACGAACACTGAAGCTTTCTTT
TRBD1	TRBV19	TRBJ2-3	NA	CASSMGTGVADTQYF	TGTGCCAGTAGTATGGGGACAGGGGTGGCAGATACGCAGTATTTT
NA	TRBV2	TRBJ2-7	NA	CATTGSGSYEQYF	TGTGCCACCACAGGTTCCGGCTCCTACGAGCAGTACTTC
NA	TRBV5-6	TRBJ2-2	NA	CASSYARGNTGELFF	TGTGCCAGCAGCTATGCCAGGGGAAACACCGGGGAGCTGTTTTTT
TRBD1	TRBV7-6	TRBJ2-1	NA	CASSSGPRRTGFTEQFF	TGTGCCAGCAGCTCAGGGCCGAGGAGGACAGGGTTTACTGAGCAGTTCTTC
TRBD1	TRBV5-8	TRBJ1-5	few	CASSLWTGGAKAQHF	TGTGCCAGCAGCTTGTGGACAGGGGGTGCGAAAGCCCAGCATTTT
NA	TRBV5-1	TRBJ1-1	NA	CASSLLPRGNTEAFF	TGCGCCAGCAGCTTGTTGCCCAGGGGGAACACTGAAGCTTTCTTT
NA	TRBV29-1	TRBJ1-2	once	CSGHTGMGYTF	TGCAGCGGGCATACAGGGATGGGCTACACCTTC
NA	TRBV27	TRBJ1-1	NA	CASSADRNTEAFF	TGTGCCAGCAGCGCTGACAGGAACACTGAAGCTTTCTTT
NA	TRBV5-4	TRBJ1-1	NA	CASSLKTGRNTEAFF	TGTGCCAGCAGCTTGAAAACAGGGAGGAACACTGAAGCTTTCTTT
NA	TRBV4-2	TRBJ2-2	NA	CASSQDTSNTGELFF	TGTGCCAGCAGCCAAGATACTTCGAACACCGGGGAGCTGTTTTTT
NA	TRBV2	TRBJ1-4	NA	CASTNQRQPNEKLFF	TGTGCCAGCACCAACCAGAGGCAGCCTAATGAAAAACTGTTTTTT